A single sample is the source of the 2 T cell receptor beta chains below, sequenced in a study of blood T cell repertoires in COVID-19. TCRdb's table, derived via immunoSEQ multiplex PCR, lists solely in-frame clones and lacks some. The table records more than 65,000 clones, about 83% of them present only once. Sample: peripheral blood. The receptor source for this set is a man aged 45-65 years with acute or convalescent COVID-19.

The J gene is TRBJ1-2, the V gene TRBV18; 7 positions match TRBD1. V was clipped by 3 bases and J by 6 bases; unmatched bases: 13. The CDR3 covers 16 residues. Germline V gives CDR1 KGHSH, CDR2 LQKENI. The CDR3 sequence is CASSPQFQGGGDGYTF. CDR3 DNA: TGTGCCAGCTCACCGCAATTCCAGGGGGGAGGAGATGGCTACACCTTC.

The chain joins TRBV6-5 to TRBJ2-7; the D is unclear. CDR3 length: 13 residues. V was shortened by 6 bases and J by 2 bases, with 11 bases between the two germline ends. Germline CDR1 reads MNHEY; CDR2 reads SVGAGI. The CDR3 DNA sequence: TGTGCCAGCAGGGCCAGTGGTGCCTACGAGCAGTACTTC. Translating it yields CASRASGAYEQYF.